These 13 T cell receptor beta chains were all obtained from the same sample, sequenced in a study of response to subunit inactivated influenza vaccine. TCRdb used MiXCR to reprocess the RT-PCR reads, holding one entry per CDR3 protein. Here the sample spans roughly 500,000 distinct CDR3 sequences, 15% to 20% being singletons. Sequencing was performed on CD4+ T cells sorted from PBMCs, taken around 25 months after vaccination. All receptors come from a man between 50 and 75 years old who received an inactivated influenza vaccine.

The chain links TRBV4-3 to TRBJ2-7, with TRBD1 matching 9 bases. The CDR3 has 16 amino acids. V dropped 0 bases and J dropped 5; count of bases not matched to a gene: 8. Germline V lookup: CDR1 LGHNA, CDR2 YSLEER. CDR3 nucleotide sequence: TGCGCCAGCAGCCAAGATGGGCTCGGGACAGGGAACGAGCAGTACTTC. Amino acid sequence: CASSQDGLGTGNEQYF.

This clonotype was observed a handful of times. The chain carries TRBV12-3 or TRBV12-4 and TRBJ2-7; D is possibly TRBD1 (6 bases). Trimming removed 4 bases from V and 0 bases from J, with 16 bases in between. CDR3 length: 16 residues. CDR3 in amino acids: CASSSITGLSSYEQYF. CDR3 bases: TGTGCCAGCAGTTCGATAACAGGGCTTAGCTCCTACGAGCAGTACTTC.

This clonotype was detected many times. The rearrangement joins TRBV12-3 or TRBV12-4 to TRBJ1-1; no clear D gene. The CDR3 runs to 13 residues. The V gene lost 2 bases and the J gene lost 2 bases, with 6 bases spanning the gap. The CDR3 region is CASSLKVNTEAFF. As DNA, the CDR3 is TGTGCCAGCAGTTTAAAGGTTAACACTGAAGCTTTCTTT.

CDR3 sequence: CASSPPDRGGEKLFF. In DNA form, the CDR3 reads TGTGCCAGCTCACCACCGGACAGGGGCGGCGAAAAACTGTTTTTT. V and J are TRBV18 and TRBJ1-4, with 9 bases aligning to TRBD1. Germline trimming cut 0 bases from V and 8 bases from J; bases unmatched to any gene: 4. Per the germline V gene, CDR1 is KGHSH and CDR2 is LQKENI. The CDR3 loop spans 15 amino acids.

The J gene is TRBJ1-5, the V gene TRBV28, with TRBD1 as a possible D gene (6 bases). The length of the CDR3 is 14 residues. V lost 5 bases to trimming and J lost 5 bases, with 13 bases between them. Germline V gene sequence: CDR1 MDHEN, CDR2 SYDVKM. The CDR3 DNA is TGTGCCAGCAGTCCCGGACAGAAATATCAGCCCCAGCATTTT. Protein sequence: CASSPGQKYQPQHF.

This clonotype was found a few times. The chain links TRBV9 to TRBJ1-1; D ambiguous. CDR1 SGDLS and CDR2 YYNGEE come from the germline V gene. V was trimmed by 2 bases and J by 4 bases, leaving 12 bases between them. This CDR3 comprises 14 residues. The CDR3 DNA sequence: TGTGCCAGCAGCGTCGAACCCGGCGGCACTGAAGCTTTCTTT. It specifies CASSVEPGGTEAFF.

This clonotype was detected many times. The chain has TRBV5-6 and TRBJ2-5; D gene ambiguous. The germline gives CDR1 SGHDT, CDR2 YYEEEE. The CDR3 is 13 residues long. Trimming removed 3 bases at V and 2 bases at J, with 8 bases between. For the CDR3, the DNA is TGTGCCAGCAGCTCTCAAAATCAAGAGACCCAGTACTTC. Amino acids: CASSSQNQETQYF.

The V call is TRBV5-1, the J call TRBJ1-1; 7 bases fit TRBD1. The trim removed 4 bases at V and 1 base at J, leaving 7 bases unmatched. This CDR3 has 15 amino acids. Germline V gives CDR1 SGHRS, CDR2 YFSETQ. The DNA for the CDR3 is TGCGCCAGCAGCCCAATGGGACAGACGAACACTGAAGCTTTCTTT. Translation gives CASSPMGQTNTEAFF.

The chain has TRBV5-6 and TRBJ1-1; 7 nucleotides match TRBD1. After removal of 4 bases from V and 6 bases from J, the junction contained 12 bases not matched to a gene. CDR3 length: 15 residues. CDR1 is SGHDT and CDR2 is YYEEEE in the germline V gene. The CDR3 spells CASSTRQGVVSEAFF. In DNA, the CDR3 is TGTGCCAGCAGCACGCGACAGGGTGTGGTCTCTGAAGCTTTCTTT. Complete variable domain (other parts from reference TRBV5-6 and TRBJ1-1): DAGVTQSPTHLIKTRGQQVTLRCSPKSGHDTVSWYQQALGQGPQFIFQYYEEEERQRGNFPDRFSGHQFPNYSSELNVNALLLGDSALYLCASSTRQGVVSEAFFGQGTRLTVV.

This clonotype was seen ten or more times. This chain connects TRBV2 to TRBJ2-6; a weak D match, TRBD1 (5 bases). The V end lost 7 bases, the J end lost 2 bases, and 12 bases lay between the germline ends. Germline V lookup: CDR1 SNHLY, CDR2 FYNNEI. The CDR3 runs to 15 residues. CDR3 bases: TGTGCCAGCACGGGTCCCAGGGCTGGGGCCAACGTCCTGACTTTC. Residues: CASTGPRAGANVLTF.

This clonotype has just a few counts. The rearrangement uses TRBV20-1 and TRBJ2-5; D perhaps matches TRBD2 (7 bases). Germline assignment: CDR1 DFQATT and CDR2 SNEGSKA (reference sequence). The CDR3 has 16 residues. The ends were cut back, 5 bases at V and 3 bases at J, with 22 bases in the middle. The CDR3 loop reads CSAPTGGGRLKETQYF. As DNA, the CDR3 is TGCAGTGCTCCAACGGGGGGCGGACGTCTTAAAGAGACCCAGTACTTC.

This clonotype was picked up a small number of times. V is TRBV29-1 and J is TRBJ2-1, with TRBD1 identical over 9 bases. CDR1 and CDR2 (germline): SQVTM, ANQGSEA. V shed 3 bases and J 3 bases; nucleotides not matched to a gene: 3. CDR3 length: 14 amino acids. The CDR3 spells CSVETGQGYNEQFF. The CDR3 bases are TGCAGCGTTGAGACGGGACAGGGCTACAATGAGCAGTTCTTC.

The V and J genes are TRBV25-1 and TRBJ1-1; a possible D gene is TRBD1 (6 bases). V was shortened by 4 bases and J by 5 bases, with 11 bases between the two germline ends. This CDR3 has 13 residues. Germline loops: CDR1 MGHDK, CDR2 SYGVNS. The CDR3 here is CASSGLRGTEAFF. CDR3 nucleotides: TGTGCCAGCAGTGGACTTAGGGGGACTGAAGCTTTCTTT. The complete variable domain, with remaining parts taken from reference TRBV25-1 and TRBJ1-1, reads EADIYQTPRYLVIGTGKKITLECSQTMGHDKMYWYQQDPGMELHLIHYSYGVNSTEKGDLSSESTVSRIRTEHFPLTLESARPSHTSQYLCASSGLRGTEAFFGQGTRLTVV.